The 17 T cell receptor beta chains given below trace back to one sample, sequenced in a study of blood T cell repertoires in COVID-19 (dated by TCRdb to the early 2020s). The library relied on the immunoSEQ multiplex PCR assay. This is the immuneACCESS table as TCRdb keeps it, with only in-frame sequences that have V and J called. A part of the clones is gone; compared with another copy, unresolved V genes explain less than half, and the rest is unexplained. For this sample there are about 140,000 clones; under 90% appear just once. In total, the top ten clones hold 7% to 10% of the sample. Sequencing input: peripheral blood. The source of these receptors is a human donor in a cohort sampled during active COVID-19.

The genes are TRBV11-2 and TRBJ2-7; 9 positions match TRBD1. V trimming: 0 bases; J trimming: 6 bases; junction bases outside the gene matches: 9. Germline CDR1 and CDR2: SGHAT and FQNNGV. This CDR3 region has 16 residues. The chain's CDR3 is CASSLEGGTGNIEQYF. In DNA form, the CDR3 reads TGTGCCAGCAGCTTAGAGGGGGGGACAGGGAATATCGAGCAGTACTTC.

This clone has a handful of counts. The rearrangement joins TRBV6-1 to TRBJ1-1, with D tentatively TRBD1 (6 bases). Germline values: CDR1 MNHNS, CDR2 SASEGT. The CDR3 spans 14 residues. Trimming pared 3 bases from V and 5 bases from J, leaving 13 bases between. The CDR3 is CASSDYTGRTEAFF. In nucleotides, the CDR3 is TGTGCCAGCAGTGATTACACAGGGCGTACTGAAGCTTTCTTT.

The chain is built from TRBV7-6 and TRBJ2-6; TRBD2 agrees at 7 bases. The germline gives CDR1 SGHVS, CDR2 FNYEAQ. The CDR3 runs to 16 residues. The trim removed 2 bases at V and 9 bases at J, leaving 10 bases unmatched. In DNA, the CDR3 is TGTGCCAGCAGCTTATTCCGCAGCCGCGGGAGCAACGTCCTGACTTTC. It is translated as CASSLFRSRGSNVLTF.

This clone showed up just once. J is TRBJ2-7 and V is TRBV6-2 or TRBV6-3; 8 nucleotides match TRBD2. Trimming cost V 10 bases and J 2 bases; bases outside gene matches: 13. CDR1 is MNHEY and CDR2 is SVGEGT in the germline V gene. This CDR3 is 15 amino acids long. The DNA for the CDR3 is TGTGCCACCAGCCAAGACGAAGCGGGGGCCTACGAGCAGTACTTC. It encodes CATSQDEAGAYEQYF.

The chain combines TRBV6-5 with TRBJ2-1; the match to TRBD2 covers 13 bases. From germline, CDR1 is MNHEY and CDR2 SVGAGI. V shed 0 bases, J shed 6 bases, and the junction held 2 bases outside the gene matches. The length of the CDR3 is 16 residues. This chain's CDR3 is CASSYSTSGRFNEQFF. CDR3 coding DNA: TGTGCCAGCAGTTACTCGACTAGCGGGAGGTTCAATGAGCAGTTCTTC.

The DNA of the CDR3 is TGTGCCAGCAGTGATAGTCAGGTGAATCAGCCCCAGCATTTT. It yields the protein CASSDSQVNQPQHF. The chain couples TRBV6-1 to TRBJ1-5; D remains unclear. Trimming pared 3 bases from V and 4 bases from J, leaving 10 bases between. The CDR3 is 14 amino acids. Germline assignment: CDR1 MNHNS and CDR2 SASEGT.

The chain joins TRBV7-2 to TRBJ2-2; D ambiguous. Germline CDR1 is SGHTA and CDR2 is FQGNSA. The CDR3 is made up of 19 amino acids. V was pared by 5 bases and J by 0 bases, with 22 bases between. The CDR3 protein is CASSPPNSFRRSNTGELFF. CDR3 bases: TGTGCCAGCAGCCCCCCGAACAGTTTTAGGCGTTCGAACACCGGGGAGCTGTTTTTT.

This rearrangement joins TRBV7-3 to TRBJ2-5; D is unclear. The V and J ends lost 5 bases and 2 bases respectively, with 18 bases between them. Germline lookup yields CDR1 SGHTA and CDR2 FQGTGA. CDR3 length equals 16 residues. The CDR3 spells CASSALGYPRQETQYF. The CDR3 bases are TGTGCCAGCAGCGCCCTCGGGTACCCGCGGCAAGAGACCCAGTACTTC.

The chain joins TRBV6-1 to TRBJ2-5, with D maybe TRBD1 (6 bases). The CDR3 has 14 amino acids. Between the trimmed V and J ends, which lost 2 bases and 4 bases, there was a span of 11 bases. In germline, CDR1 is MNHNS, CDR2 SASEGT. This chain's CDR3 is CASSEPTGLETQYF. The CDR3 region has the DNA TGTGCCAGCAGTGAACCGACAGGTCTAGAGACCCAGTACTTC.

This chain links TRBV7-9 with TRBJ2-1, with 10 bases matching TRBD1. This CDR3 is built from 14 residues. CDR1 and CDR2 (germline): SEHNR, FQNEAQ (reference sequence). The V and J ends lost 10 bases and 5 bases, in that order; junction bases with no gene match: 8. CDR3 nucleotide sequence: TGTGCCATCCCTCGACAGGGGGCGGACAATGAGCAGTTCTTC. It specifies CAIPRQGADNEQFF.

The chain recombines TRBV2 with TRBJ2-7, with D perhaps matching TRBD2 (6 bases). The ends were cut back, 7 bases at V and 0 bases at J, with 10 bases in the middle. This CDR3 has 13 amino acids. Germline loops: CDR1 SNHLY, CDR2 FYNNEI. CDR3 in amino acids: CASKAGISYEQYF. CDR3 in DNA: TGTGCCAGCAAAGCGGGTATCTCCTACGAGCAGTACTTC. The whole variable domain, filled in from reference TRBV2 and TRBJ2-7, reads EPEVTQTPSHQVTQMGQEVILRCVPISNHLYFYWYRQILGQKVEFLVSFYNNEISEKSEIFDDQFSVERPDGSNFTLKIRSTKLEDSAMYFCASKAGISYEQYFGPGTRLTVT.

This clone has a handful of counts. This chain joins TRBV10-2 and TRBJ2-2; possibly TRBD1 for D (6 bases). The CDR3 is 13 residues long. The V gene lost 6 bases and the J gene lost 5 bases, with 10 bases spanning the gap. Germline values: CDR1 WSHSY, CDR2 SAAADI. The CDR3 DNA sequence: TGCGCCAGCAGGGACAGTGGGACCGGGGAGCTGTTTTTT. Its translation: CASRDSGTGELFF.

This rearrangement joins TRBV6-2 or TRBV6-3 to TRBJ2-5; 7 bases fit TRBD1. The CDR3 has 13 amino acids. Trimming at V came to 5 bases and at J to 5 bases, leaving 5 bases not matched to a gene. CDR1 is MNHEY and CDR2 is SVGEGT in the germline V gene. The DNA for the CDR3 is TGTGCCAGCAGTCCGACAGGGTGGGAGACCCAGTACTTC. It specifies CASSPTGWETQYF.

The V call is TRBV18, the J call TRBJ2-7, with 8 bases matching TRBD1. This CDR3 contains 13 residues. The junction had 2 bases not matched to a gene; V was cut back by 4 bases and J by 3 bases. Germline V gene sequence: CDR1 KGHSH, CDR2 LQKENI. The CDR3 DNA reads as TGTGCCAGCTCACAAACAGGGGGCTACGAGCAGTACTTC. This sequence encodes CASSQTGGYEQYF.

The rearrangement joins TRBV3-1 (or the pseudogene TRBV3-2) to TRBJ2-1; the match to TRBD2 covers 13 bases. J lost 10 bases, V lost 5 bases, and 5 bases had no gene match. This CDR3 spans 14 amino acids. The germline V gene encodes CDR1 LGHDT and CDR2 YNNKEL (reference sequence). Written as DNA, the CDR3 is TGTGCCAGCAGCAAGGGACTAGCGGGACCAGAGCAGTTCTTC. Translation gives CASSKGLAGPEQFF.

The gene calls are TRBV7-2 and TRBJ2-7; 8 bases are a match to TRBD2. V lost 3 bases to trimming and J lost 3 bases; unmatched junction nucleotides: 7. Per the germline V gene, CDR1 is SGHTA and CDR2 is FQGNSA. The CDR3 totals 15 residues. CDR3: CASSFTAGEGYEQYF. CDR3 coding DNA: TGTGCCAGCAGCTTTACAGCGGGAGAAGGCTACGAGCAGTACTTC. Full variable domain (rest looked up from reference TRBV7-2 and TRBJ2-7): GAGVSQSPSNKVTEKGKDVELRCDPISGHTALYWYRQSLGQGLEFLIYFQGNSAPDKSGLPSDRFSAERTGGSVSTLTIQRTQQEDSAVYLCASSFTAGEGYEQYFGPGTRLTVT.

This chain connects TRBV3-1 (or the pseudogene TRBV3-2) to TRBJ1-6, with 9 bases identical to TRBD1. Germline CDR1 and CDR2: LGHDT and YNNKEL (reference sequence). CDR3 length equals 15 residues. V shed 7 bases, J shed 7 bases, and the junction held 8 bases outside the gene matches. CDR3 protein: CASNTVGQGNSPLHF. The CDR3 bases are TGTGCCAGCAACACAGTGGGACAGGGCAATTCACCCCTCCACTTT.